The 7 T cell receptor beta chains listed next were all sequenced from one sample in a study of cytomegalovirus exposure and HLA in healthy donors. PCR amplification relied on 60 Vbeta primers (plus 13 Jbeta primers). Libraries were prepared by immunoSEQ multiplex PCR; TCRdb keeps only in-frame clonotypes and omits some of them. The data show about 110,000 clones, less than 80% seen once. What was sequenced was PBMCs. These receptors originate from a man in his 60s in good health and CMV-seronegative.

This clone showed up just once. The chain recombines TRBV4-3 with TRBJ2-2, with unresolved D. Per germline, CDR1 LGHNA and CDR2 YSLEER. V shed 0 bases and J shed 0 bases, with 14 bases lying between them. The CDR3 has 18 residues. The CDR3 sequence: CASSQEISQASNTGELFF. Here the CDR3 DNA reads TGCGCCAGCAGCCAAGAAATATCCCAGGCCTCGAACACCGGGGAGCTGTTTTTT.

The chain is built from TRBV11-2 and TRBJ2-7; 7 bases align to TRBD1. The CDR3 runs 15 residues. Trimming at V came to 0 bases and at J to 2 bases, leaving 4 bases not matched to a gene. CDR1 SGHAT and CDR2 FQNNGV come from the germline V gene. The CDR3 DNA reads as TGTGCCAGCAGCTTAGATCCCACAGGGGCCTACGAGCAGTACTTC. Translated: CASSLDPTGAYEQYF.

This clone appeared a few times. At the DNA level, this CDR3 is encoded by other sequences in the same sample as well. The genes are TRBV7-2 and TRBJ2-3; D might be TRBD2 (6 bases). This CDR3 comprises 15 residues. V was shortened by 1 base and J by 1 base, with 9 bases between the two germline ends. Germline CDR1 SGHTA, CDR2 FQGNSA. CDR3 sequence (DNA): TGTGCCAGCAGCTTAGGATCGGGGGGCACAGATACGCAGTATTTT. Translated: CASSLGSGGTDTQYF.

V gene TRBV5-1 combines with J gene TRBJ1-5; D may be TRBD1 (5 bases). V gave up 2 bases and J gave up 5 bases, with 8 bases separating them. In germline, CDR1 is SGHRS, CDR2 YFSETQ. The CDR3 is made up of 13 amino acids. The chain's CDR3 is CASSFGADQPQHF. Here the CDR3 DNA reads TGCGCCAGCAGCTTTGGGGCGGATCAGCCCCAGCATTTT.

V gene TRBV4-1 combines with J gene TRBJ2-7, with 8 nucleotides matching TRBD1. This CDR3 is 15 amino acids long. The ends lost 0 bases at V and 6 bases at J; junction bases unmatched: 7. Looked up from germline, CDR1 is MGHRA and CDR2 is YSYEKL. The CDR3, as DNA: TGCGCCAGCAGCCAAGATCAGGGGGCGTTAAGCGAGCAGTACTTC. Translating it yields CASSQDQGALSEQYF.

V is TRBV6-5 and J is TRBJ1-5, with D unresolved. CDR1 and CDR2 from the germline V gene are MNHEY and SVGAGI. The CDR3 loop spans 16 amino acids. Trimming stripped 4 bases from V and 1 base from J, with 14 bases between. This CDR3 is CASSSLGGRSNQPQHF. The CDR3 DNA is TGTGCCAGCAGTTCCCTGGGAGGGCGAAGCAATCAGCCCCAGCATTTT.

The V and J genes are TRBV18 and TRBJ1-1, with D tentatively TRBD1 (6 bases). This CDR3 is built from 15 residues. Germline CDR1 reads KGHSH; CDR2 reads LQKENI. The germline V and J ends were trimmed by 1 base and 4 bases, with 13 bases remaining between them. CDR3 region: CASSPRRQGTTEAFF. The CDR3 coding sequence is TGTGCCAGCTCACCACGTAGGCAGGGGACCACTGAAGCTTTCTTT.